The 17 T cell receptor beta chains given below trace back to one sample, sequenced in a study of technical replicates of blood from a handful of donors. Libraries were prepared by immunoSEQ multiplex PCR; TCRdb keeps only in-frame clonotypes and omits some of them. This table holds about 93,000 clones, approximately 95% found once. Source material: T cells isolated from PBMCs. Receptors originate from a human donor in good health.

The gene calls are TRBV5-4 and TRBJ2-7; 8 nucleotides align to TRBD2. The CDR3 contains 15 residues. Germline CDR1 is SGHNT and CDR2 is YYREEE (reference sequence). The junction had 7 bases not matched to a gene; V was cut back by 2 bases and J by 3 bases. CDR3 protein: CASSFSAGADYEQYF. The DNA of the CDR3 is TGTGCCAGCAGCTTTTCAGCGGGGGCCGACTACGAGCAGTACTTC.

This sequence joins TRBV5-1 and TRBJ1-1; TRBD1 matches at 9 bases. J gave up 5 bases and V 4 bases, and 6 bases lay outside the gene matches. This CDR3 is built from 14 residues. CDR1 SGHRS and CDR2 YFSETQ come from the germline V gene. The CDR3 sequence: CASSPGQGETEAFF. The CDR3 coding sequence is TGCGCCAGCAGCCCGGGACAGGGCGAGACTGAAGCTTTCTTT.

The J gene is TRBJ1-4, the V gene TRBV28, with TRBD1 matching 7 bases. Trimming took 6 bases from V and 5 from J; bases not matched to a gene: 9. The CDR3 length is 15 residues. Germline CDR1 MDHEN, CDR2 SYDVKM. The CDR3 coding sequence is TGTGCCAGCAGGGGGGCGGGACAGAGAAATGAAAAACTGTTTTTT. This sequence encodes CASRGAGQRNEKLFF.

This chain uses TRBV14 with TRBJ2-7, with D hard to call. V was trimmed by 4 bases and J by 0 bases, leaving 7 bases between them. Per germline, CDR1 SGHDN and CDR2 FVKESK. The CDR3 runs 13 residues. CDR3 bases: TGTGCCAGCAGCCCCAGACTCTCCTACGAGCAGTACTTC. As protein: CASSPRLSYEQYF.

V and J are TRBV28 and TRBJ1-2; unclear D gene. Germline CDR1 reads MDHEN; CDR2 reads SYDVKM. This CDR3 has 14 residues. With 1 base removed from V and 6 bases from J, the gap between germline ends came to 12 bases. In DNA, the CDR3 is TGTGCCAGCAGTTTATTACTGGAGGATCATGGCTACACCTTC. It codes for CASSLLLEDHGYTF.

This clone appeared once. The chain links TRBV4-1 to TRBJ1-3, with 10 bases aligning to TRBD1. V was clipped by 6 bases and J by 7 bases; unmatched bases: 9. CDR1 MGHRA and CDR2 YSYEKL come from the germline V gene. This CDR3 region has 15 residues. CDR3 DNA: TGCGCCAGCAGACGCGGGACAGGGGAGGCTAACACCATATATTTT. Amino acid sequence: CASRRGTGEANTIYF.

The J gene is TRBJ1-5, the V gene TRBV19; the D is unclear. The CDR3 is made up of 14 amino acids. Deletions cut 4 bases from V and 9 bases from J, with 16 bases between. Germline V gene data show CDR1 as LNHDA and CDR2 as SQIVND (reference sequence). CDR3 sequence reads: CASSRPDWLGPQHF. The CDR3 DNA reads TGTGCCAGTAGTAGGCCTGACTGGTTAGGGCCCCAGCATTTT.

The J gene is TRBJ2-4, the V gene TRBV5-1; no reliable D call. The CDR3 runs to 13 residues. The germline V gene encodes CDR1 SGHRS and CDR2 YFSETQ. Trimming pared 0 bases from V and 5 bases from J, leaving 6 bases between. The CDR3 sequence is CASSLDGENIQYF. Written as DNA, the CDR3 is TGCGCCAGCAGCTTGGACGGTGAAAACATTCAGTACTTC.

The count of this clone is one. The CDR3 here is CATSSGFDDSSYEQYF. In nucleotides, the CDR3 is TGTGCCACCAGCTCAGGGTTTGATGACAGTTCCTACGAGCAGTACTTC. J is TRBJ2-7 and V is TRBV15; D possibly corresponds to TRBD1 (5 bases). Trimming shortened V by 5 bases and J by 1 base, and 18 bases separated the two germline ends. Germline CDR1 LNHNV, CDR2 YYDKDF (reference sequence). CDR3 size: 16 residues.

V is TRBV10-1 and J is TRBJ2-1; 10 nucleotides line up with TRBD2. J lost 4 bases, V lost 6 bases, and 6 bases had no gene match. The length of the CDR3 is 15 residues. Germline assignment: CDR1 WNHNN and CDR2 SYGVQD (reference sequence). CDR3 coding DNA: TGCGCCAGCAGCGGACAAGCGGGAGGGTACAATGAGCAGTTCTTC. It yields the protein CASSGQAGGYNEQFF.

This clone was found once. This chain uses TRBV9 with TRBJ2-1; D call uncertain. Germline V CDR1 and CDR2: SGDLS, YYNGEE. This CDR3 spans 15 amino acids. Trimming cost V 0 bases and J 5 bases, with 12 bases left between them. CDR3 coding DNA: TGTGCCAGCAGCGTAGACTCGAGGATTAACAATGAGCAGTTCTTC. Protein sequence: CASSVDSRINNEQFF.

The chain is built from TRBV7-3 and TRBJ1-1, with TRBD1 identical over 8 bases. The germline V gene has CDR1 SGHTA and CDR2 FQGTGA. The ends lost 5 bases at V and 8 bases at J; junction bases unmatched: 7. This CDR3 has 13 amino acids. The CDR3 region is CASSEQGVAEAFF. In DNA form, the CDR3 reads TGTGCCAGCAGCGAACAGGGGGTTGCCGAAGCTTTCTTT.

This clone was picked up one time. This chain joins TRBV28 and TRBJ1-5; D not certain. V lost 1 base and J lost 7, with 5 bases in between. The germline V gene has CDR1 MDHEN and CDR2 SYDVKM. The CDR3 has 12 residues. The CDR3 sequence is CASSLFKQPQHF. CDR3 nucleotides: TGTGCCAGCAGTTTATTTAAACAGCCCCAGCATTTT.

The chain couples TRBV2 to TRBJ2-7, with TRBD2 identical over 7 bases. CDR3 length: 14 residues. V dropped 2 bases and J dropped 2; count of bases not matched to a gene: 3. CDR1 is SNHLY and CDR2 is FYNNEI in the germline V gene. Here the CDR3 DNA reads TGTGCCAGCAGTGAAAGGGAGGGACCCTACGAGCAGTACTTC. Translating gives CASSEREGPYEQYF. The variable domain in full, completed from reference TRBV2 and TRBJ2-7, reads EPEVTQTPSHQVTQMGQEVILRCVPISNHLYFYWYRQILGQKVEFLVSFYNNEISEKSEIFDDQFSVERPDGSNFTLKIRSTKLEDSAMYFCASSEREGPYEQYFGPGTRLTVT.

The CDR3 loop reads CASSPLPGLLTGELFF. Here the CDR3 DNA reads TGTGCCAGCAGTCCACTACCGGGACTACTTACCGGGGAGCTGTTTTTT. The V call is TRBV27, the J call TRBJ2-2; 7 nucleotides agree with TRBD2. With V trimmed by 5 bases and J by 5 bases, 11 bases remained unmatched. CDR1 is MNHEY, CDR2 SMNVEV, per germline (reference sequence). The CDR3 has 16 amino acids.

V usage is TRBV9 and J usage is TRBJ1-2, with D possibly being TRBD1 (6 bases). Trimming took off 4 bases at V and 5 bases at J, with 15 bases between the two ends. Germline values: CDR1 SGDLS, CDR2 YYNGEE. The CDR3 is 14 amino acids. DNA for the CDR3: TGTGCCAGCAGCCCCGGACAGTCGACTTATGGCTACACCTTC. Encoded protein: CASSPGQSTYGYTF.

The chain couples TRBV12-5 to TRBJ1-1; D perhaps matches TRBD1 (5 bases). CDR1 is LGHNT and CDR2 is FRNRAP in the germline V gene. The CDR3 has 18 residues. V lost 6 bases to trimming and J lost 2 bases, with 25 bases between them. This chain's CDR3 is CASGSVWAGRLRNTEAFF. CDR3 nucleotide sequence: TGTGCTAGTGGGTCCGTTTGGGCGGGACGCCTGCGAAACACTGAAGCTTTCTTT.